The 15 T cell receptor beta chains listed next were all sequenced from one sample in a study of spatial heterogeneity in lung cancer. Using its own MiXCR run on the 5' RACE reads, TCRdb lists one record per CDR3 protein. Of 35,000 to 45,000 distinct CDR3 sequences in the sample, 22% were seen once. The time point was: blood at routine non-recurrence follow-up after resection. Material: PBMCs, obtained at follow-up. The receptors come from a female donor with early-stage non-small cell lung cancer.

The chain links TRBV21-1 to TRBJ1-1. TRBV21-1 is marked as a pseudogene. The CDR3 has 12 residues. The CDR3 sequence is CASSKGQPEAFF. In DNA form, the CDR3 reads TGTGCCAGCAGCAAAGGCCAGCCTGAAGCTTTCTTT.

Ten or more counts support this clonotype. The rearrangement links TRBV27 to TRBJ1-1, with D possibly matching TRBD1 (6 bases). Trimming pared 6 bases from V and 0 bases from J, leaving 14 bases between. Germline loops: CDR1 MNHEY, CDR2 SMNVEV (reference sequence). The CDR3 length is 15 residues. The CDR3 DNA reads as TGTGCCAGCAGGGGGGCCGGGACACTGAACACTGAAGCTTTCTTT. Its protein product is CASRGAGTLNTEAFF.

The table lists this clonotype with a few counts. The V call is TRBV12-3 or TRBV12-4, the J call TRBJ1-1; D is undetermined. Between the trimmed V and J ends, which lost 5 bases and 1 base, there was a span of 17 bases. The CDR3 is 16 amino acids. The DNA of the CDR3 is TGTGCCAGCAGTCCCGTCGTGGGCGCGGGGAACACTGAAGCTTTCTTT. This gives the protein CASSPVVGAGNTEAFF.

The chain uses TRBV4-2 and TRBJ1-2, with 9 bases identical to TRBD1. V was clipped by 0 bases and J by 3 bases; unmatched bases: 2. Germline V gene data show CDR1 as LGHNA and CDR2 as YNFKEQ. The CDR3 runs 15 residues. The CDR3 DNA reads TGTGCCAGCAGCCAAGAACAGGGGGCTTACTATGGCTACACCTTC. As protein: CASSQEQGAYYGYTF.

This chain links TRBV20-1 with TRBJ2-3, with D perhaps given as TRBD1 or TRBD2 (6 bases each). In germline, CDR1 is DFQATT, CDR2 SNEGSKA (reference sequence). V gave up 5 bases and J gave up 6 bases, with 18 bases separating them. This CDR3 is built from 14 residues. CDR3 DNA sequence: TGCAGTGCTTTAGCTATTTTCGGGGGCGATACGCAGTATTTT. Protein product: CSALAIFGGDTQYF.

This clonotype appeared many times. DNA for the CDR3: TGCGCCAGCAGCTACGTCTACTCGGACAGGGCAGTCGTGGTGCCCCTCCACTTT. Translation: CASSYVYSDRAVVVPLHF. V and J are TRBV5-1 and TRBJ1-6, with TRBD1 matching over 8 bases. The V segment lost 3 bases and the J segment 13 bases; nucleotides outside the gene matches: 21. This CDR3 has 18 amino acids. Germline CDR1 is SGHRS and CDR2 is YFSETQ. The whole variable domain, remainder taken from reference TRBV5-1 and TRBJ1-6, is KAGVTQTPRYLIKTRGQQVTLSCSPISGHRSVSWYQQTPGQGLQFLFEYFSETQRNKGNFPGRFSGRQFSNSRSEMNVSTLELGDSALYLCASSYVYSDRAVVVPLHFGNGTRLTVT.

Ten or more counts support this clonotype. This chain joins TRBV6-6 and TRBJ1-1; 7 positions agree with TRBD1. The CDR3 contains 15 residues. Germline V lookup: CDR1 MNHNY, CDR2 SVGAGI (reference sequence). V trimming: 6 bases; J trimming: 2 bases; junction bases outside the gene matches: 9. Here the CDR3 DNA reads TGTGCCAGCAGACCGACGGACAGGTATAACACTGAAGCTTTCTTT. Translated: CASRPTDRYNTEAFF.

This clonotype came up a few times. The CDR3 loop is CAIRDGSYEQYF. The CDR3 coding sequence is TGTGCCATCAGGGACGGCTCCTACGAGCAGTACTTC. The chain has TRBV10-3 and TRBJ2-7; D not certain. V was pared by 6 bases and J by 0 bases, with 6 bases between. CDR3 length: 12 amino acids. Per the germline V gene, CDR1 is ENHRY and CDR2 is SYGVKD.

The chain joins TRBV10-3 to TRBJ2-7, with D possibly called TRBD1 or TRBD2 (5 bases each). Trimming removed 1 base at V and 6 bases at J, with 10 bases between. This CDR3 is built from 13 residues. CDR1 ENHRY and CDR2 SYGVKD come from the germline V gene. CDR3 DNA sequence: TGTGCCATCAGTGAGTACCGGGGCCGCGAGCAGTACTTC. Encoded protein: CAISEYRGREQYF.

This clonotype has a handful of counts. The DNA of the CDR3 is TGTGCCAGCAGCCCGCGACGCGATACGCAGTATTTT. It yields the protein CASSPRRDTQYF. The chain recombines TRBV5-8 with TRBJ2-3; D gene ambiguous. V was clipped by 4 bases and J by 6 bases, with 9 bases between them. CDR3 length: 12 residues. Looked up from germline, CDR1 is SGHTS and CDR2 is YDEGEE.

This clonotype was seen a handful of times. The gene calls are TRBV20-1 and TRBJ1-5; D gene ambiguous. Germline V gives CDR1 DFQATT, CDR2 SNEGSKA (reference sequence). Trimming left V 6 bases short and J 6 bases short, with 12 bases between. The CDR3 runs 12 residues. The CDR3 here is CSAGPGGQPQHF. The CDR3 DNA sequence: TGCAGTGCGGGTCCAGGAGGTCAGCCCCAGCATTTT.

This clonotype was seen once. The V gene is TRBV12-3 or TRBV12-4, the J gene TRBJ1-5; D remains ambiguous. There are 12 residues in the CDR3. V gave up 6 bases and J gave up 10 bases, with 13 bases separating them. The CDR3 DNA reads as TGTGCCAGCAGCCTTGTATCGCGCCCCCAGCATTTT. Its translation is CASSLVSRPQHF.

The chain links TRBV5-6 to TRBJ1-1, with D perhaps matching TRBD1 (5 bases). V was pared by 6 bases and J by 8 bases, with 17 bases between. Per germline, CDR1 SGHDT and CDR2 YYEEEE. The CDR3 spans 13 residues. CDR3 DNA: TGTGCCAGCATCCAGGGAGTGGCATCCGAAGCTTTCTTT. Amino acid sequence: CASIQGVASEAFF.

The V call is TRBV3-1, the J call TRBJ2-7, with D perhaps TRBD1 or TRBD2 (6 bases each). Germline loops: CDR1 LGHDT, CDR2 YNNKEL (reference sequence). The CDR3 runs 13 residues. V lost 7 bases and J 5 bases, leaving 15 bases between the germline ends. CDR3 region: CASTPTGRNEQYF. The CDR3 DNA reads TGTGCCAGCACCCCAACAGGGAGGAACGAGCAGTACTTC.

This chain connects TRBV3-1 to TRBJ1-5, with D possibly TRBD1 on 5 matching bases. Deletions cut 0 bases from V and 6 bases from J, with 12 bases between. Per germline, CDR1 LGHDT and CDR2 YNNKEL (reference sequence). This CDR3 has 15 amino acids. This CDR3 is CASSQDWAGSQPQHF. The CDR3 bases are TGTGCCAGCAGCCAAGATTGGGCAGGGAGTCAGCCCCAGCATTTT.